This T cell receptor beta chain was retrieved from a study of blood T cell repertoires in COVID-19. Germline-derived CDR1 and CDR2 are MGHDK and SYGVNS. The CDR3 has 14 residues. V lost 4 bases, J lost 3 bases, and 10 bases lay in between. The protocol was immunoSEQ multiplex PCR, while the TCRdb copy is restricted to in-frame clones and leaves out a portion. The repertoire includes some 670,000 clones, 75% to 90% of them detected once, and roughly 0.25% sits in the top ten. The chain is built from TRBV25-1 and TRBJ2-1; a weak D match, TRBD2 (5 bases). The material sequenced was peripheral blood. This clonotype was obtained from a young woman with acute or convalescent COVID-19. The CDR3 DNA follows: TGTGCCAGCAGTGGGAGGCCGGACTACAATGAGCAGTTCTTC. It encodes CASSGRPDYNEQFF.